This T cell receptor beta chain was sequenced in a study of blood T cell repertoires in COVID-19. Study as a whole: The analysed material was cDNA or gDNA that came from T cells, B-cell-depleted T cells, or PBMCs.

Sequencing used immunoSEQ multiplex PCR; TCRdb keeps in-frame clones, though not all of them. The table shows some 230,000 clones, with about 86% occurring only once. Trimming cost V 0 bases and J 5 bases; bases outside gene matches: 12. CDR3 length: 17 residues. Germline V lookup: CDR1 SGHDN, CDR2 FVKESK. The sample consisted of PBMCs or T cells enriched from blood (not recorded which). The clonotype comes from a woman in her forties with acute COVID-19. The chain couples TRBV14 to TRBJ2-7; 8 nucleotides agree with TRBD2. This CDR3 reads CASSQDPQRGIGNEQYF. The CDR3 nucleotides read TGTGCCAGCAGCCAAGATCCCCAGCGGGGGATCGGAAACGAGCAGTACTTC.